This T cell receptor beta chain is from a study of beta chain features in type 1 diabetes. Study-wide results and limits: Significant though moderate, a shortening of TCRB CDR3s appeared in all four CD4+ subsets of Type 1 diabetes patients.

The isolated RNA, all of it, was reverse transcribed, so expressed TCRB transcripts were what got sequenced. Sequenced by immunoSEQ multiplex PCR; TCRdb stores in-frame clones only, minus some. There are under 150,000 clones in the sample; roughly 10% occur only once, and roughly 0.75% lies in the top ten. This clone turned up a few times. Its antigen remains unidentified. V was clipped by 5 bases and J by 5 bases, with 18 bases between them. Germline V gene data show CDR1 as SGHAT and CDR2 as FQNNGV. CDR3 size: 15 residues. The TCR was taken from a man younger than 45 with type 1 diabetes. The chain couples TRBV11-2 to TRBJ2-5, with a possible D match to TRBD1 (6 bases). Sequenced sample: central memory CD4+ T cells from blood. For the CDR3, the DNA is TGTGCCAGCAGCCCCAAGAGGATAAGGGGGGAGACCCAGTACTTC. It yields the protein CASSPKRIRGETQYF.